This entry describes one T cell receptor beta chain. Antigen specificity is unknown. The data belong to a study of T cell responses to AZD1222 COVID-19 vaccine. General study results and limits: Receipt of two AZD1222 doses was followed by a rise in Spike-specific TCR breadth and depth. Of spike-specific TCRs, nearly half reportedly target regions left unmutated in variants. White British donors predominated, females outnumbered males, and clonal diversity was possibly underestimated.

CDR3 size: 13 residues. Trimming stripped 8 bases from V and 4 bases from J, with 12 bases between. Germline CDR1 and CDR2: SNHLY and FYNNEI. TCRdb keeps only in-frame clones here, not all; method: immunoSEQ multiplex PCR. The sample carries 140,000 to 150,000 clones, over 90% recorded once. This rearrangement joins TRBV2 to TRBJ1-5, with D tentatively TRBD1 (5 bases). The sample was peripheral blood, taken on day 0 of AZD1222 vaccination. The clonotype was recovered from an adult in good health. This chain's CDR3 is CASQADTNQPQHF. For the CDR3, the DNA is TGTGCCAGCCAGGCGGACACGAATCAGCCCCAGCATTTT.